This note documents a single T cell receptor beta chain sequence. What it binds is unknown. These data originate in a study of CD8 T cells in ankylosing spondylitis. General observations from the study: Researchers reportedly found disease-linked clones significantly enriched in matched ankylosing spondylitis synovial fluid. Some of these motif variants have turned up before, in reports on reactive arthritis synovial fluid and blood. A motif in TCR beta, a set of several highly homologous variants, appeared characteristic of ankylosing spondylitis blood. Clones linked with disease were CD8+ and fairly uncommon in the peripheral blood.

Generation of TCR beta libraries employed quantitative 5'-RACE incorporating molecular barcodes. TCRdb reprocessed the 5' RACE reads with MiXCR, giving one entry per CDR3 protein. The sample includes fewer than 650,000 distinct CDR3 sequences, 12% seen only once; the top ten take under 7.5%. The V and J ends lost 4 bases and 5 bases respectively, with 9 bases between them. The CDR3 is made up of 13 amino acids. CDR1 is LGHDT, CDR2 YNNKEL, per germline (reference sequence). The sequenced material came from blood, either unsorted or a sorted T cell fraction (not recorded which). This clonotype originated in a male donor with ankylosing spondylitis. This rearrangement joins TRBV3-1 to TRBJ1-5; D gene uncertain. The DNA of the CDR3 is TGTGCCAGCAGCCTCACAACAGATCAGCCCCAGCATTTT. Its translation: CASSLTTDQPQHF.